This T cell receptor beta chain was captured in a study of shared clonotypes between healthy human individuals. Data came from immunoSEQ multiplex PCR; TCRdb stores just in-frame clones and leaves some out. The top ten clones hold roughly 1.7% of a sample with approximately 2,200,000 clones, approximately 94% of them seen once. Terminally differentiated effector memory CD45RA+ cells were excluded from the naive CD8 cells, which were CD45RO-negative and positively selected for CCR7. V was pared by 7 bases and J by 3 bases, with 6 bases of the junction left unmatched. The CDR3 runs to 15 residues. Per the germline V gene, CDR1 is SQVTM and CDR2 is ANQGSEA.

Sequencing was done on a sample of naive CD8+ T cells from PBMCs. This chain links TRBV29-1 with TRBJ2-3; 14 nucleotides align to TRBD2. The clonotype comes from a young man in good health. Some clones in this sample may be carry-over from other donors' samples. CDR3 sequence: CSGGLAGGGTDTQYF. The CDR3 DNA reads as TGCAGCGGAGGACTAGCGGGAGGAGGAACAGATACGCAGTATTTT.